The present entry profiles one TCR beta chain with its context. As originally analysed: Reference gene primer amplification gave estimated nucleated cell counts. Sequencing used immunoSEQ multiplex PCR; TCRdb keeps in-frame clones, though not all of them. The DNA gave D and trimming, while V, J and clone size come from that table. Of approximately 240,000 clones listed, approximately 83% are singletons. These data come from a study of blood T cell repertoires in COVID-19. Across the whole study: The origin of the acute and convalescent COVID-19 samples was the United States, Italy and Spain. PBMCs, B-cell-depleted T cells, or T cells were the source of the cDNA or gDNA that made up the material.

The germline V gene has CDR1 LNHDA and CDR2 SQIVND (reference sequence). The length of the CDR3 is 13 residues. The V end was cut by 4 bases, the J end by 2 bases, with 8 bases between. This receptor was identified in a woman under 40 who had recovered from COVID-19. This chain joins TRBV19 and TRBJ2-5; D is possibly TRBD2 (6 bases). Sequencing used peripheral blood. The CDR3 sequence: CASSRGLQETQYF. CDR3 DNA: TGTGCCAGTAGTAGGGGACTTCAAGAGACCCAGTACTTC.